The next 20 T cell receptor beta chains were all read from a single sample in a study of T cell responses to AZD1222 COVID-19 vaccine. TCRdb's table, derived via immunoSEQ multiplex PCR, lists solely in-frame clones and lacks some. The data hold some 120,000 clones, with 88% observed a single time. The sequences come from peripheral blood, collected on day 0 of AZD1222 vaccination. These TCRs come from an adult in good health.

This CDR3 is CSVEDDRSLQFF. The CDR3 bases are TGCAGCGTTGAAGATGACAGGTCGTTGCAGTTCTTC. This chain joins TRBV29-1 and TRBJ2-1, with D perhaps TRBD1 (6 bases). V shed 0 bases and J shed 12 bases, with 12 bases lying between them. This CDR3 region has 12 residues. Germline V gene lookup returns CDR1 SQVTM and CDR2 ANQGSEA.

The rearrangement uses TRBV4-3 and TRBJ1-2, with TRBD1 as a possible D gene (5 bases). The CDR3 covers 15 residues. The V gene lost 4 bases and the J gene lost 3 bases, with 15 bases spanning the gap. CDR1 and CDR2 from the germline V gene are LGHNA and YSLEER. CDR3 sequence reads: CASSPPGQGYYGYTF. As DNA, the CDR3 is TGCGCCAGCAGCCCCCCGGGGCAGGGATACTATGGCTACACCTTC.

The CDR3 reads CASSDFEGYGYTF. The CDR3 nucleotides read TGTGCCAGCAGTGACTTCGAGGGCTATGGCTACACCTTC. The chain has TRBV2 and TRBJ1-2, with D hard to call. Trimming stripped 3 bases from V and 4 bases from J, with 9 bases between. This CDR3 is built from 13 residues. Germline CDR1 and CDR2: SNHLY and FYNNEI.

The chain links TRBV5-5 to TRBJ1-2; 8 positions agree with TRBD1. The germline CDR1 and CDR2 sequences are SGHKS and YYEKEE (reference sequence). J was trimmed by 4 bases and V by 0 bases; bases with no gene match: 5. The length of the CDR3 is 15 residues. The CDR3 region is CASSLEQGAGYGYTF. CDR3 sequence (DNA): TGTGCCAGCAGCTTGGAGCAGGGGGCAGGCTATGGCTACACCTTC.

This clone was detected a few times. This chain links TRBV7-2 with TRBJ1-3; 7 bases align to TRBD1. V trimming: 5 bases; J trimming: 2 bases; junction bases outside the gene matches: 9. Germline-derived CDR1 and CDR2 are SGHTA and FQGNSA. The CDR3 extends over 16 amino acids. CDR3 in DNA: TGTGCCAGCAGCGCCGGGACAGCTCTAGCTGGAAACACCATATATTTT. Its translation: CASSAGTALAGNTIYF.

This rearrangement joins TRBV5-1 to TRBJ2-7; no reliable D call. Trimming shortened V by 0 bases and J by 5 bases, and 12 bases separated the two germline ends. CDR1 and CDR2 from the germline V gene are SGHRS and YFSETQ. The CDR3 is 14 residues long. In nucleotides, the CDR3 is TGCGCCAGCAGCTTGGCCCCCCCAACCAACGAGCAGTACTTC. Its protein product is CASSLAPPTNEQYF.

The chain carries TRBV9 and TRBJ1-1; D uncertain. The V end lost 0 bases, the J end lost 5 bases, and 5 bases lay between the germline ends. Looked up from germline, CDR1 is SGDLS and CDR2 is YYNGEE. The length of the CDR3 is 12 residues. The CDR3 loop is CASSVGGTEAFF. The CDR3 bases are TGTGCCAGCAGCGTAGGAGGGACTGAAGCTTTCTTT.

The chain employs TRBV11-2 and TRBJ1-2; D unclear. CDR1 SGHAT and CDR2 FQNNGV come from the germline V gene. V lost 5 bases, J lost 4 bases, and 8 bases lay in between. This CDR3 has 12 residues. The CDR3: CASSPGAYGYTF. The CDR3 nucleotides read TGTGCCAGCAGCCCAGGAGCCTATGGCTACACCTTC.

About this clone itself: Sequence at one end of the junction differs from germline and may be a read error. The chain recombines TRBV7-3 with TRBJ2-5, with 9 bases identical to TRBD1. From germline, CDR1 is SGHTA and CDR2 FQGTGA. The CDR3 runs to 14 residues. The CDR3 sequence: CASSITGGHETQYF. The CDR3 coding sequence is TGTGCCAGCAGCATAACAGGGGGCCATGAGACCCAGTACTTC.

V and J are TRBV7-8 and TRBJ1-6, with D unresolved. Germline V gives CDR1 SGHVS, CDR2 FQNEAQ. CDR3 length: 13 amino acids. Trimming took off 5 bases at V and 12 bases at J, with 14 bases between the two ends. The CDR3 region has the DNA TGTGCCAGCAGCCCCGTCCCCGATCTACCCCTCCACTTT. Translating gives CASSPVPDLPLHF.

This chain links TRBV6-1 with TRBJ2-7, with 9 bases fitting TRBD1. CDR3 length: 17 residues. Germline lookup yields CDR1 MNHNS and CDR2 SASEGT. V gave up 2 bases and J gave up 7 bases; unmatched junction bases: 15. CDR3 in amino acids: CASSERITGDRAGEQYF. CDR3 nucleotide sequence: TGTGCCAGCAGTGAACGAATTACAGGGGACAGGGCTGGAGAGCAGTACTTC.

This chain uses TRBV29-1 with TRBJ2-3; 9 bases map to TRBD1. V dropped 3 bases and J dropped 4; count of bases not matched to a gene: 5. In germline, CDR1 is SQVTM, CDR2 ANQGSEA. There are 14 residues in the CDR3. The CDR3 reads CSVDPTGGADTQYF. The CDR3 bases are TGCAGCGTTGACCCGACAGGGGGAGCAGATACGCAGTATTTT.

This chain uses TRBV5-1 with TRBJ2-3, with TRBD1 identical over 8 bases. The CDR3 totals 14 residues. Germline CDR1 reads SGHRS; CDR2 reads YFSETQ. V shed 4 bases, J shed 5 bases, and the junction held 6 bases outside the gene matches. CDR3 amino acids: CASSEGQVKDTQYF. DNA of the CDR3: TGCGCCAGCAGCGAGGGACAGGTTAAAGATACGCAGTATTTT.

This chain joins TRBV6-2 or TRBV6-3 and TRBJ1-4, with 9 nucleotides matching TRBD1. CDR1 and CDR2 (germline): MNHEY, SVGEGT. Losses at the gene ends were 4 bases for V and 8 bases for J; bases not matched to a gene: 8. This CDR3 has 15 amino acids. The CDR3 DNA follows: TGTGCCAGCAGTTTAGCCGGGACAGGGTCGGAAAAACTGTTTTTT. Translated: CASSLAGTGSEKLFF.

CDR3 sequence: CASRIGETQYF. The CDR3 DNA follows: TGTGCCAGCAGAATTGGAGAGACCCAGTACTTC. V usage is TRBV7-6 and J usage is TRBJ2-5; D not certain. Trimming stripped 6 bases from V and 4 bases from J, with 6 bases between. Germline V gene data show CDR1 as SGHVS and CDR2 as FNYEAQ. The CDR3 sequence is 11 residues long.

CDR3 in amino acids: CASSQELGGNSPLHF. CDR3 DNA sequence: TGTGCCAGCAGCCAAGAGTTGGGGGGGAATTCACCCCTCCACTTT. The chain carries TRBV4-2 and TRBJ1-6, with D perhaps matching TRBD1 (5 bases). This CDR3 is built from 15 residues. The ends were cut back, 0 bases at V and 7 bases at J, with 10 bases in the middle. The V gene's germline CDR1 is LGHNA and CDR2 YNFKEQ.

The chain recombines TRBV6-5 with TRBJ2-3; D ambiguous. Trimming removed 7 bases from V and 4 bases from J, with 6 bases in between. CDR3 length: 11 amino acids. Germline assignment: CDR1 MNHEY and CDR2 SVGAGI. The chain's CDR3 is CASMWADTQYF. CDR3 DNA: TGTGCCAGCATGTGGGCAGATACGCAGTATTTT.

This chain links TRBV10-3 with TRBJ2-2, with 8 bases identical to TRBD1. The CDR3 consists of 17 residues. Trimming removed 10 bases from V and 4 bases from J; junction bases left unmatched: 17. The germline V gene encodes CDR1 ENHRY and CDR2 SYGVKD. CDR3 protein: CATQSSLAGQGTGELFF. The CDR3 DNA reads TGTGCCACCCAATCCTCCCTGGCCGGACAGGGCACCGGGGAGCTGTTTTTT.

The chain carries TRBV5-1 and TRBJ2-5; 16 bases are a match to TRBD2. The CDR3 spans 17 residues. Per germline, CDR1 SGHRS and CDR2 YFSETQ. The ends lost 4 bases at V and 4 bases at J; junction bases unmatched: 7. CDR3 coding DNA: TGCGCCAGCAGCGAAGGGACTAGCGGGGGGGCACTAGAGACCCAGTACTTC. This translates into CASSEGTSGGALETQYF.

The chain employs TRBV7-2 and TRBJ1-3; 9 bases align to TRBD1. The germline gives CDR1 SGHTA, CDR2 FQGNSA. The CDR3 is 17 residues long. The V and J ends lost 5 bases and 0 bases, in that order; junction bases with no gene match: 8. CDR3 DNA sequence: TGTGCCAGCAGCGATGGACAGGGGTTCTCCTCTGGAAACACCATATATTTT. Its translation: CASSDGQGFSSGNTIYF.